This T cell receptor beta chain was observed in a study of shared clonotypes between healthy human individuals. Those who donated, Caucasian adults without exception, all lived in Nashville, Tennessee. CD4+ cells were split into CD45RA+ naive and CD45RA-negative memory subsets. The repertoire was sequenced with immunoSEQ multiplex PCR; TCRdb's copy has only in-frame clones and lacks some. The data contain about 2.4 million clones, 80% to 95% of them singletons. The length of the CDR3 is 15 residues. V was pared by 0 bases and J by 4 bases, with 9 bases between. CDR1 and CDR2 from the germline V gene are SGHTA and FQGTGA.

The gene calls are TRBV7-3 and TRBJ2-2, with D possibly matching TRBD1 (5 bases). The receptor was isolated from a man younger than 30 in good health. Some clones in this sample may be carry-over from other donors' samples. The specimen sequenced was naive CD4+ T cells from PBMCs. Described subset: CD45RA+ positively selected. CDR3 sequence (DNA): TGTGCCAGCAGCTTAACCCAGGGATTCACCGGGGAGCTGTTTTTT. Translated, it gives CASSLTQGFTGELFF.